These 18 T cell receptor beta chains share one sample of origin, sequenced in a study of PD-1 blockade in classical Hodgkin lymphoma. No patient escaped relapse after autologous stem cell transplantation, and brentuximab vedotin exposure varied. Magnetic negative selection was used to purify CD4+ T cells from PBMCs that had been thawed. Produced via immunoSEQ multiplex PCR; TCRdb's table is partial and in-frame only. The sample yields about 12,000 clones, roughly 84% seen once. The sequences come from CD4+ T cells from blood, collected at baseline. The receptors stem from a human donor with classical Hodgkin lymphoma.

V and J are TRBV5-8 and TRBJ1-6; 8 bases are a match to TRBD1. The CDR3 is 16 residues long. The trim removed 4 bases at V and 5 bases at J, leaving 8 bases unmatched. Germline V gives CDR1 SGHTS, CDR2 YDEGEE. The CDR3 region is CASSPRTGIHNSPLHF. CDR3 DNA sequence: TGTGCCAGCAGCCCGCGGACAGGGATCCATAATTCACCCCTCCACTTT.

The chain couples TRBV30 to TRBJ2-7; maybe TRBD1 (6 bases). V was trimmed by 3 bases and J by 2 bases, leaving 11 bases between them. Germline CDR1 and CDR2: GTSNPN and SVGIG (reference sequence). The CDR3 consists of 13 residues. The CDR3 sequence: CAWRQGPTYEQYF. DNA for the CDR3: TGTGCCTGGAGACAGGGTCCAACCTACGAGCAGTACTTC.

V usage is TRBV7-9 and J usage is TRBJ1-3; D uncertain. CDR1 and CDR2 (germline): SEHNR, FQNEAQ (reference sequence). Trimming took off 1 base at V and 1 base at J, with 11 bases between the two ends. CDR3 length: 16 residues. The CDR3 bases are TGTGCCAGCAGCTTAGTCTCACTTCAATCTGGAAACACCATATATTTT. As protein: CASSLVSLQSGNTIYF.

The J gene is TRBJ2-2, the V gene TRBV2; D is possibly TRBD1 (7 bases). This CDR3 contains 15 residues. Looked up from germline, CDR1 is SNHLY and CDR2 is FYNNEI. V lost 6 bases to trimming and J lost 4 bases, with 15 bases between them. CDR3 sequence reads: CASSARGVGTGELFF. For the CDR3, the DNA is TGTGCCAGCAGCGCCAGGGGGGTGGGCACCGGGGAGCTGTTTTTT.

About this clone: Germline is not matched at one junction end, which may reflect a read error. The V and J genes are TRBV9 and TRBJ1-2; D is undetermined. The CDR3 has 17 residues. CDR1 is SGDLS, CDR2 YYNGEE, per germline. CDR3 bases: TGTGCCAGCAGCGTAGGTGGGATCTACGGGGATAACGATGGCTACACCTTC. This translates into CASSVGGIYGDNDGYTF. The complete variable domain, with remaining parts taken from reference TRBV9 and TRBJ1-2, reads DSGVTQTPKHLITATGQRVTLRCSPRSGDLSVYWYQQSLDQGLQFLIQYYNGEERAKGNILERFSAQQFPDLHSELNLSSLELGDSALYFCASSVGGIYGDNDGYTFGSGTRLTVV.

The genes are TRBV19 and TRBJ1-1; the D gene is possibly TRBD1 (5 bases). V was cut by 3 bases and J by 5 bases, with 10 bases left in between. CDR3 length: 13 amino acids. Germline V gives CDR1 LNHDA, CDR2 SQIVND (reference sequence). CDR3 coding DNA: TGTGCCAGTAGTATCGGGGGTTCTACTGAAGCTTTCTTT. Translating gives CASSIGGSTEAFF.

The CDR3: CASSEAGGLGTQYF. The CDR3 bases are TGCGCCAGCAGTGAGGCAGGGGGCCTGGGGACCCAGTACTTC. V and J are TRBV10-1 and TRBJ2-5; 8 bases match TRBD1. Per the germline V gene, CDR1 is WNHNN and CDR2 is SYGVQD (reference sequence). Germline trimming cut 2 bases from V and 7 bases from J; bases unmatched to any gene: 6. This CDR3 spans 14 amino acids.

The V call is TRBV2, the J call TRBJ1-4; TRBD1 might be the D (6 bases). V dropped 7 bases and J dropped 8 bases, with 14 bases sitting between them. The CDR3 extends over 13 amino acids. CDR1 is SNHLY and CDR2 is FYNNEI in the germline V gene. The CDR3 protein is CASNFRGGEKLFF. CDR3 sequence (DNA): TGTGCCAGCAATTTCAGGGGCGGGGAAAAACTGTTTTTT.

V is TRBV27 and J is TRBJ2-5; 8 bases map to TRBD1. Germline V gene data show CDR1 as MNHEY and CDR2 as SMNVEV (reference sequence). V gave up 0 bases and J gave up 5 bases; unmatched junction bases: 2. The CDR3 runs 14 residues. In DNA, the CDR3 is TGTGCCAGCAGTTTATCGACAGGGGTGGAGACCCAGTACTTC. It codes for CASSLSTGVETQYF.

J is TRBJ2-7 and V is TRBV2; D may correspond to TRBD1 or TRBD2 (5 bases each). CDR3 length: 13 residues. Germline V lookup: CDR1 SNHLY, CDR2 FYNNEI. V gave up 7 bases and J gave up 0 bases, with 10 bases separating them. The CDR3 spells CASTGTLSYEQYF. CDR3 coding DNA: TGTGCCAGCACCGGGACCCTCTCCTACGAGCAGTACTTC.

This clone was picked up a small number of times. V usage is TRBV6-6 and J usage is TRBJ1-6; D ambiguous. CDR3 size: 16 residues. V lost 2 bases and J lost 7, with 15 bases in between. Per germline, CDR1 MNHNY and CDR2 SVGAGI (reference sequence). As DNA, the CDR3 is TGTGCCAGCAGTTACACGGGGTTTCCGGAAAATTCACCCCTCCACTTT. This codes for CASSYTGFPENSPLHF.

The chain has TRBV6-1 and TRBJ1-2; 7 positions match TRBD1. The V gene's germline CDR1 is MNHNS and CDR2 SASEGT. V trimming: 5 bases; J trimming: 8 bases; junction bases outside the gene matches: 8. There are 13 residues in the CDR3. CDR3 protein: CASSNAGGWGYTF. CDR3 nucleotides: TGTGCCAGCAGTAATGCAGGGGGGTGGGGCTACACCTTC.

The genes are TRBV4-2 and TRBJ2-4, with TRBD2 matching 8 bases. From germline, CDR1 is LGHNA and CDR2 YNFKEQ. CDR3 length: 17 amino acids. Unmatched junction bases numbered 11, after V lost 4 bases and J lost 3 bases. The CDR3 loop reads CASSRRSGGVDKNIQYF. CDR3 coding DNA: TGTGCCAGCAGCCGGAGGTCGGGAGGGGTTGACAAAAACATTCAGTACTTC.

This clone was observed a single time. The gene calls are TRBV27 and TRBJ2-3, with D possibly being TRBD2 (6 bases). Germline values: CDR1 MNHEY, CDR2 SMNVEV (reference sequence). Trimming pared 6 bases from V and 0 bases from J, leaving 13 bases between. This CDR3 is 15 amino acids long. The CDR3 region is CASSLSGISTDTQYF. Written as DNA, the CDR3 is TGTGCCAGCAGCCTTAGCGGAATTAGCACAGATACGCAGTATTTT.

This clone appeared a few times. DNA of the CDR3: TGTGCCAGTAGTAACCCCGGGACAGGGAGAAAGCCCCAGCATTTT. The encoded protein is CASSNPGTGRKPQHF. The rearrangement joins TRBV19 to TRBJ1-5; the match to TRBD1 covers 9 bases. V dropped 4 bases and J dropped 8; count of bases not matched to a gene: 9. The CDR3 is 15 amino acids. Germline V gene sequence: CDR1 LNHDA, CDR2 SQIVND (reference sequence).

The chain joins TRBV5-1 to TRBJ1-4, with D possibly being TRBD1 (5 bases). Per germline, CDR1 SGHRS and CDR2 YFSETQ. Between the trimmed V and J ends, which lost 5 bases and 8 bases, there was a span of 16 bases. The CDR3 consists of 14 residues. CDR3 residues: CASSFDSQREKLFF. Written as DNA, the CDR3 is TGCGCCAGCAGTTTTGACAGCCAGAGGGAAAAACTGTTTTTT.

This clone is a singleton in its sample. V and J are TRBV15 and TRBJ1-5; D is ambiguous. Germline V CDR1 and CDR2: LNHNV, YYDKDF (reference sequence). This CDR3 has 12 residues. The ends were cut back, 4 bases at V and 6 bases at J, with 7 bases in the middle. Here the CDR3 DNA reads TGTGCCACCAGCATGCCCGTTCAGCCCCAGCATTTT. Translating it yields CATSMPVQPQHF. Full variable domain (remainder filled in from reference TRBV15 and TRBJ1-5): DAMVIQNPRYQVTQFGKPVTLSCSQTLNHNVMYWYQQKSSQAPKLLFHYYDKDFNNEADTPDNFQSRRPNTSFCFLDIRSPGLGDTAMYLCATSMPVQPQHFGDGTRLSIL.

CDR3 protein: CASSQAKGKLSYEQYF. In nucleotides, the CDR3 is TGTGCCAGCAGCCAAGCGAAAGGGAAACTATCCTACGAGCAGTACTTC. The chain joins TRBV7-9 to TRBJ2-7; unclear D gene. The V end lost 5 bases, the J end lost 1 base, and 18 bases lay between the germline ends. Germline V gene sequence: CDR1 SEHNR, CDR2 FQNEAQ (reference sequence). CDR3 length: 16 residues.